This T cell receptor (beta chain) derives from a study of lymphopenia after photon versus proton radiotherapy. Data came from immunoSEQ multiplex PCR; TCRdb stores just in-frame clones and leaves some out. The data hold 25,000 to 30,000 clones, with roughly 85% observed a single time. Whole-study findings and limits: Survival link was tested only in deceased patients; proton benefit remains a possibility. Relative stability marked proton patients; photon patients lost diversity and naive cells. Post-nadir diversity loss with photons came from oligoclonal expansion, particularly CD8+ Temra cells.

This clone was recorded only once. Antigen unknown. This specimen was peripheral blood, taken from a patient treated with photon-based radiotherapy. This clonotype originated in a man younger than 40 with gastric cancer.

CDR3 coding DNA: TGCAGCGCCACCGCGGTGGGGGCCGAGACCCAGTACTTC. It yields the protein CSATAVGAETQYF. The chain joins TRBV29-1 to TRBJ2-5, with D maybe TRBD1 (6 bases). Trimming stripped 7 bases from V and 5 bases from J, with 17 bases between. Germline V gene sequence: CDR1 SQVTM, CDR2 ANQGSEA. The CDR3 contains 13 residues.